This T cell receptor beta chain was obtained from a study of response to subunit inactivated influenza vaccine. TCRdb ran MiXCR on the RT-PCR reads and lists one entry per CDR3 protein. The sample lists under 800,000 distinct CDR3 sequences, around 13% seen once, with 6% to 8% in the top ten. In regard to this clonotype: As yet, its antigen is unknown.

Overall study results and limits: Each seasonal influenza vaccination, the authors suggested, recruits few new T cells.

This CDR3 contains 15 residues. V was clipped by 1 base and J by 0 bases, with 10 bases between them. Germline-derived CDR1 and CDR2 are ENHRY and SYGVKD. This chain uses TRBV10-3 with TRBJ2-7; the D is unclear. The receptor comes from a man aged 45 to 65 who received an inactivated influenza vaccine. This sample comprised PBMCs from blood, obtained roughly 15 days before vaccination. Here the CDR3 reads CAISEYRLPSYEQYF. The CDR3 bases are TGTGCCATCAGTGAGTATAGGTTACCCTCCTACGAGCAGTACTTC.